The 4 T cell receptor beta chains below all came from one sample that was sequenced in a study of a mutant IDH1 vaccine in newly diagnosed glioma. Indicated time point: baseline, week 1 (first vaccination visit). Documented treatment: pre-vaccination baseline after standard-of-care therapy. The method was immunoSEQ multiplex PCR; TCRdb's version includes in-frame clones alone and lacks a portion of them. The table lists around 37,000 clones, roughly 90% of them singletons. Sequences were derived from PBMCs, sampled from a glioma patient treated with radiotherapy, temozolomide or both. These receptors all stem from a man aged 18 to 35 with glioma.

The chain recombines TRBV1 with TRBJ2-7; the listed D gene, TRBD1, was not tested against the DNA. TRBV1 has pseudogene status. This CDR3 has 16 residues. Here the CDR3 reads CTSSDDWGHLSYEQYF. The CDR3 DNA is TGCACCAGCAGCGACGATTGGGGACACCTAAGTTACGAGCAGTACTTC.

The chain carries TRBV29-1 and TRBJ1-1; D gene uncertain. CDR3 size: 13 residues. The V end was cut by 4 bases, the J end by 0 bases, with 9 bases between. CDR1 and CDR2 from the germline V gene are SQVTM and ANQGSEA. This CDR3 reads CSVAGPMNTEAFF. As DNA, the CDR3 is TGCAGCGTTGCCGGACCGATGAACACTGAAGCTTTCTTT.

V gene TRBV7-9 combines with J gene TRBJ2-7; maybe TRBD1 (7 bases). Germline CDR1 is SEHNR and CDR2 is FQNEAQ (reference sequence). The ends were cut back, 6 bases at V and 7 bases at J, with 19 bases in the middle. The CDR3 spans 14 residues. The CDR3 here is CASRSTGDRGEQYF. The CDR3 nucleotides are TGTGCCAGCAGGTCTACAGGGGATCGGGGGGAGCAGTACTTC.

The chain combines TRBV30 with TRBJ1-1; no clear D gene. Germline CDR1 GTSNPN, CDR2 SVGIG (reference sequence). Trimming shortened V by 3 bases and J by 2 bases, and 7 bases separated the two germline ends. This CDR3 is 12 amino acids long. CDR3 nucleotide sequence: TGTGCCTGGAGATGGGCAAACACTGAAGCTTTCTTT. Residues: CAWRWANTEAFF.